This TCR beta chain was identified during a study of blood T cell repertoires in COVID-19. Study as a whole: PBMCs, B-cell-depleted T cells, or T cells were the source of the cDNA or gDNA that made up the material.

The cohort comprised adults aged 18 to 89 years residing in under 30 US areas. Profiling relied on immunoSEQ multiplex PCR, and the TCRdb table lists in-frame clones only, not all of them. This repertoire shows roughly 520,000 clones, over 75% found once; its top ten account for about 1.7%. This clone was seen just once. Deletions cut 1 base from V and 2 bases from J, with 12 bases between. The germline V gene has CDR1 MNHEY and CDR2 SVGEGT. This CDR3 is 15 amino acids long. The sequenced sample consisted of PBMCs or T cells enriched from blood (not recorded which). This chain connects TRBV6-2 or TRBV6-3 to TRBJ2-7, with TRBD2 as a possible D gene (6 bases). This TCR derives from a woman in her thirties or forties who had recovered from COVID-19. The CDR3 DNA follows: TGTGCCAGCAGTTACTTCCGGGACTCAACCTACGAGCAGTACTTC. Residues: CASSYFRDSTYEQYF.